These T cell receptor beta chains were read from a single sample in a study of OX40 agonist ivuxolimab in advanced cancers. Measured with immunoSEQ multiplex PCR; TCRdb has only the in-frame clones, and not every one. The table lists around 53,000 clones, less than 85% of them singletons, with 20% in the top ten. The sequences come from CD4+ or CD8+ T cells sorted from blood, collected in a trial of the OX40 agonist ivuxolimab. The receptors here all came from an adult with an advanced solid tumor such as melanoma, head and neck, liver or kidney cancer. CDR3s include the opening cysteine and the closing phenylalanine or tryptophan. A D gene is named only where the DNA matches it firmly.

d_call,v_call,cdr3_aa
-,TRBV5-4,CASSLVPLDSGDTQYF
-,TRBV9,CASSPRSGARSLRDYGYTF
-,TRBV4-2,CASSQETDYGYTF
-,TRBV19,CASSTAVAYEQYF
-,TRBV6-5,CASREQVYTGELFF
-,TRBV4-3,CASSPVGRTYEQYF
-,TRBV6-6,CASSGGGARSNQPQHF
-,TRBV7-8,CASSLSPGSGNTIYF
-,TRBV7-9,CASSPREMTYEQYF
-,TRBV5-1,CASSGGREFF
-,TRBV6-6,CASQGRLDGYTF
-,TRBV29-1,CSVEDTPDTQYF
TRBD2,TRBV14,CASSQVSWSGGNEQFF
TRBD1,TRBV4-3,CASSQDRQGSNYGYTF
-,TRBV4-1,CASSQGRGGGNTIYF
TRBD1,TRBV7-9,CASSLVVLSGTGKGYGYTF
TRBD2,TRBV6-1,CASSEWGTTTDTQYF
TRBD2,TRBV7-3,CASSFWTVLAGGRNTGELFF
-,TRBV5-6,CASSLAGGGELFF
-,TRBV4-2,CASSQRIGSKGETQYF
-,TRBV18,CASSLQDQYQETQYF
-,TRBV6-1,CASPGPEAFF
TRBD1,TRBV6-5,CASSLRQGGGYTF
-,TRBV27,CASNPLRGLFF
-,TRBV6-5,CASRDIRGEQYF
TRBD2,TRBV11-3,CASSSGTSDYEQYF
-,TRBV7-6,CASSPAPGQSNYGYTF
-,TRBV15,CATAGPTSNTGELFF
-,TRBV19,CASRDTRNTDTQYF
-,TRBV7-2,CASSLEAGYGYGYTF
-,TRBV27,CASSFTSAGGYTF
-,TRBV4-2,CASSQDEDEQFF
-,TRBV7-9,CASSLFVADKTYGYTF
-,TRBV15,CATSRDDRGIYNEQFF
-,TRBV10-2,CASREPGVWTGELFF
TRBD1,TRBV9,CASSVRQGNGANVLTF
-,TRBV9,CASSVAGTTQETQYF
TRBD2,TRBV7-9,CASSSLAGVQDTQYF
-,TRBV29-1,CSVVYNEQFF
-,TRBV7-2,CASSLGTTSTDTQYF
-,TRBV11-2,CASSLIHRARGGYTF
-,TRBV11-2,CASSQEGGSGNTIYF
-,TRBV4-1,CASSPGGAPEQYF